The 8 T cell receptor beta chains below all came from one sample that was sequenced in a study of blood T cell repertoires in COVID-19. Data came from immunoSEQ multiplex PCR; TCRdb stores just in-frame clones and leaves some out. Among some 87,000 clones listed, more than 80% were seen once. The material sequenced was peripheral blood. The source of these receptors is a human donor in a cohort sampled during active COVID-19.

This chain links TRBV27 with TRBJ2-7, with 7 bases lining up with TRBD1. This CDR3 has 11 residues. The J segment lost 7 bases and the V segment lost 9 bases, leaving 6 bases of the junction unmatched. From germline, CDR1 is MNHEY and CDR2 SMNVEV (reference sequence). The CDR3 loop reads CASRQGVEQYF. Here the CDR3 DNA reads TGTGCCAGTCGACAGGGCGTGGAGCAGTACTTC.

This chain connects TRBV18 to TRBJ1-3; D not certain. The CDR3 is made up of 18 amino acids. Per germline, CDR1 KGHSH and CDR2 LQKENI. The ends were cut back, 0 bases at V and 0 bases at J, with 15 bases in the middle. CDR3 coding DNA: TGTGCCAGCTCACCACCGAGCGTCACTTTAATCTCTGGAAACACCATATATTTT. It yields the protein CASSPPSVTLISGNTIYF.

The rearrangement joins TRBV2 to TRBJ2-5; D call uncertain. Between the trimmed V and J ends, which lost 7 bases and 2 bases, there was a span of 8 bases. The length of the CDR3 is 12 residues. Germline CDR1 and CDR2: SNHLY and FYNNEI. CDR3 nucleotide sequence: TGTGCCAGCAAAGCCGGGCAAGAGACCCAGTACTTC. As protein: CASKAGQETQYF.

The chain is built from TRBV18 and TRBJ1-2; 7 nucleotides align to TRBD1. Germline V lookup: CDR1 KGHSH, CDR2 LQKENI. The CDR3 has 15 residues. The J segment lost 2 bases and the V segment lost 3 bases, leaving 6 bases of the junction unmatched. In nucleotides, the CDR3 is TGTGCCAGCTCACCTCCGGGACAGTTCAACTATGGCTACACCTTC. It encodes CASSPPGQFNYGYTF. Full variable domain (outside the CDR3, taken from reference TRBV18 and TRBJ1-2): NAGVMQNPRHLVRRRGQEARLRCSPMKGHSHVYWYRQLPEEGLKFMVYLQKENIIDESGMPKERFSAEFPKEGPSILRIQQVVRGDSAAYFCASSPPGQFNYGYTFGSGTRLTVV.

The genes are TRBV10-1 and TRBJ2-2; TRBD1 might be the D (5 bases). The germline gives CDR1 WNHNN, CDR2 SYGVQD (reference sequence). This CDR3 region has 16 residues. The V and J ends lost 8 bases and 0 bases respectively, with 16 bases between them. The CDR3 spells CASPFGHRANTGELFF. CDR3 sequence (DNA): TGCGCCAGCCCTTTTGGACACAGAGCGAACACCGGGGAGCTGTTTTTT.

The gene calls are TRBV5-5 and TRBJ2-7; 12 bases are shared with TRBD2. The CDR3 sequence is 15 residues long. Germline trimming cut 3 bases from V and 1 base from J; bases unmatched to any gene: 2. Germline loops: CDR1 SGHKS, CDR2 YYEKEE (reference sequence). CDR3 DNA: TGTGCCAGCAGCTCCGGACTAGCGGGGTCCTACGAGCAGTACTTC. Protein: CASSSGLAGSYEQYF.

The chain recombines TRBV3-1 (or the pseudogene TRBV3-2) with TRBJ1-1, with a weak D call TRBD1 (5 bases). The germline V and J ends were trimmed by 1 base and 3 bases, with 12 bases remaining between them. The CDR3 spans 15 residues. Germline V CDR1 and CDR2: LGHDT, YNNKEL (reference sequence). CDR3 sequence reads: CASSQVAGGDTEAFF. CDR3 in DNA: TGTGCCAGCAGCCAAGTTGCCGGGGGGGACACTGAAGCTTTCTTT.

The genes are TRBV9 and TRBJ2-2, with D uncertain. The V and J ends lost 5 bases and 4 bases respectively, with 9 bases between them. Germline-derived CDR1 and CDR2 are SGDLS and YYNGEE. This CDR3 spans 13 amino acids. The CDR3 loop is CASRPQLTGELFF. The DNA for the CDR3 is TGTGCCAGCAGACCGCAACTCACCGGGGAGCTGTTTTTT.